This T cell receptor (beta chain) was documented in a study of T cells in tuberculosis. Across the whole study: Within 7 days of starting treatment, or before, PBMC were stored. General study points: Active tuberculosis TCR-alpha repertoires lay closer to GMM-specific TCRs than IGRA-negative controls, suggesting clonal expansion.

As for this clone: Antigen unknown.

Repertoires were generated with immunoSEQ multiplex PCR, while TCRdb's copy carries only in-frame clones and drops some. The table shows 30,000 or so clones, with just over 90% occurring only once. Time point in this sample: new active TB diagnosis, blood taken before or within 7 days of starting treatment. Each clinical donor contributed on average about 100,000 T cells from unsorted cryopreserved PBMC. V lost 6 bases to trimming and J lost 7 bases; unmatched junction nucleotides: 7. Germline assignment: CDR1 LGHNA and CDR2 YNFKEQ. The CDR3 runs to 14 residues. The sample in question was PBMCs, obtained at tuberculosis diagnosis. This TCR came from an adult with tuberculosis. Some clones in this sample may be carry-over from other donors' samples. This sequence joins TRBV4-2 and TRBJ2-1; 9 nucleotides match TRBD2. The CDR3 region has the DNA TGTGCCAGCAGGCTAGCGGGGTTGGGAAATGAGCAGTTCTTC. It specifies CASRLAGLGNEQFF.